A selection of T cell receptor beta chains follows, all from one sample in a study of memory CD4+ T cells and cytomegalovirus serostatus. Sequencing used immunoSEQ multiplex PCR; TCRdb keeps in-frame clones, though not all of them. The data show around 40,000 clones, approximately 78% seen once. The source material was memory CD4+ T cells from blood. Receptors originate from an adult in good health and CMV-seronegative. CDR3s include the opening cysteine and the closing phenylalanine or tryptophan. A D gene is named only where the DNA matches it firmly. Some rows mark clone size as missing; the rest say once, few, many or name a class of expanded clone.

clone_size,d_call,v_call,j_call,cdr3_nt,cdr3_aa
.,.,TRBV9,TRBJ2-5,TGTGCCAGCAGCCCACGAGAGGAGACCCAGTACTTC,CASSPREETQYF
.,.,TRBV27,TRBJ2-1,TGTGCCAGCAGTTTAGGGGGTCAGCAGTTCTTC,CASSLGGQQFF
.,.,TRBV5-1,TRBJ2-2,TGCGCCAGCAGTTTGGGTCTAGCAATCGGGGAGCTGTTTTTT,CASSLGLAIGELFF
.,.,TRBV10-1,TRBJ2-3,TGCGCCAGCAGTGAGTCAGCTAGAGCGGCAGATACGCAGTATTTT,CASSESARAADTQYF
.,TRBD2,TRBV5-1,TRBJ2-1,TGCGCCAGCAGCTCTGGGACTAGCGGTCGTCAGCAGTTCTTC,CASSSGTSGRQQFF
.,.,TRBV7-2,TRBJ2-1,TGTGCCAGCAGCTTATCGGGGGGCAGCTCCTACAATGAGCAGTTCTTC,CASSLSGGSSYNEQFF
.,.,TRBV5-6,TRBJ1-2,TGTGCCAGCAGCTTGGTTGGCAGGGATGATGGCTACACCTTC,CASSLVGRDDGYTF
.,.,TRBV9,TRBJ2-7,TGTGCCAGCAGCGTCCAAGCAGGGGGGCCCTACGAGCAGTACTTC,CASSVQAGGPYEQYF
few,.,TRBV7-2,TRBJ2-3,TGTGCCAGCAGCTTAGGGGCTAGCCGAGTGGATACGCAGTATTTT,CASSLGASRVDTQYF
once,.,TRBV6-5,TRBJ2-7,TGTGCCAGCAGTTACTGGTACCACGAGCAGTACTTC,CASSYWYHEQYF